This TCR beta chain stems from a study of cytomegalovirus exposure and HLA in healthy donors. Amplification used 60 Vbeta primers and 13 Jbeta primers. In the original analysis: Later reanalysis found approximately 76 million unique TCR beta chains, around 11 million of them shared. Generated by immunoSEQ multiplex PCR, the TCRdb table keeps only in-frame clones and is missing some. V and J calls and clone size follow that table, whereas D and trimming were derived from the DNA. The profile shows about 200,000 clones, around 77% of them singletons. Losses at the gene ends were 1 base for V and 4 bases for J; bases not matched to a gene: 21. The CDR3 spans 22 residues. Germline CDR1 and CDR2: MGHRA and YSYEKL. Findings and limits, study-wide: Investigators reported 164 TCR beta chains as tied to cytomegalovirus.

Concerning this clone itself: Its antigen is undetermined.

Sequencing input: PBMCs. The clonotype was recovered from a woman aged 25 to 39 in good health and CMV-seronegative. This chain links TRBV4-1 with TRBJ2-1; 11 bases align to TRBD2. The CDR3 region is CASSQVPGTSGIIGPPYNEQFF. The CDR3 nucleotides are TGCGCCAGCAGCCAAGTACCCGGGACTAGCGGCATAATCGGTCCGCCGTACAATGAGCAGTTCTTC.